These 27 T cell receptor beta chains were all obtained from the same sample, sequenced in a study of cytomegalovirus exposure and HLA in healthy donors. PCR primers comprised 60 Vbeta and 13 Jbeta primers. The protocol was immunoSEQ multiplex PCR, while the TCRdb copy is restricted to in-frame clones and leaves out a portion. The table lists about 160,000 clones, 84% of them singletons. Sequencing used PBMCs. The receptors were gathered from a boy between 2 and 10 years old in good health and CMV-seronegative.

V gene TRBV27 combines with J gene TRBJ2-7, with no clear D. The germline gives CDR1 MNHEY, CDR2 SMNVEV (reference sequence). V lost 0 bases and J 5 bases, leaving 5 bases between the germline ends. The CDR3 has 12 amino acids. The CDR3 here is CASSLSNNEQYF. CDR3 bases: TGTGCCAGCAGTTTATCGAACAACGAGCAGTACTTC.

This clone was picked up one time. J is TRBJ2-2 and V is TRBV21-1; the table's TRBD1 call for D was not verified on the DNA. TRBV21-1 is classified as a pseudogene. The length of the CDR3 is 16 residues. The CDR3 region is CASSKEPEANTGELFF. The CDR3 DNA reads TGTGCCAGCAGCAAAGAACCAGAAGCGAACACCGGGGAGCTGTTTTTT.

The CDR3 sequence: CAWSVSSGNTIYF. CDR3 sequence (DNA): TGTGCCTGGAGTGTTAGCTCTGGAAACACCATATATTTT. The chain combines TRBV30 with TRBJ1-3; D gene uncertain. Trimming took off 0 bases at V and 0 bases at J, with 3 bases between the two ends. Looked up from germline, CDR1 is GTSNPN and CDR2 is SVGIG (reference sequence). The length of the CDR3 is 13 residues.

The chain employs TRBV29-1 and TRBJ2-7; 8 positions agree with TRBD1. After removal of 1 base from V and 4 bases from J, the junction contained 9 bases not matched to a gene. This CDR3 comprises 15 residues. Germline V gives CDR1 SQVTM, CDR2 ANQGSEA. The CDR3 protein is CSVEGLGQDIYEQYF. DNA of the CDR3: TGCAGCGTTGAAGGACTGGGACAGGATATTTACGAGCAGTACTTC.

CDR3 sequence: CASSTGQGADEQYF. As DNA, the CDR3 is TGTGCCAGCAGCACGGGACAGGGGGCCGACGAGCAGTACTTC. The chain recombines TRBV5-5 with TRBJ2-7; 12 bases are a match to TRBD1. CDR1 is SGHKS, CDR2 YYEKEE, per germline (reference sequence). The CDR3 loop spans 14 amino acids. Trimming at V came to 4 bases and at J to 5 bases, leaving 4 bases not matched to a gene. The whole variable domain, remainder taken from reference TRBV5-5 and TRBJ2-7, is DAGVTQSPTHLIKTRGQQVTLRCSPISGHKSVSWYQQVLGQGPQFIFQYYEKEERGRGNFPDRFSARQFPNYSSELNVNALLLGDSALYLCASSTGQGADEQYFGPGTRLTVT.

The chain combines TRBV7-9 with TRBJ2-7; the D is unclear. In germline, CDR1 is SEHNR, CDR2 FQNEAQ (reference sequence). Between the trimmed V and J ends, which lost 1 base and 1 base, there was a span of 14 bases. This CDR3 has 16 residues. The CDR3 loop reads CASSLGVSGQSYEQYF. The DNA of the CDR3 is TGTGCCAGCAGCTTAGGGGTGTCAGGCCAATCCTACGAGCAGTACTTC.

The chain carries TRBV5-4 and TRBJ1-2; 10 nucleotides align to TRBD1. Unmatched junction bases numbered 6, after V lost 5 bases and J lost 5 bases. CDR1 and CDR2 (germline): SGHNT, YYREEE (reference sequence). This CDR3 contains 14 residues. CDR3 nucleotides: TGTGCCAGCAGGCCGGACAGGGGGAATTATGGCTACACCTTC. Its translation: CASRPDRGNYGYTF. The whole variable domain, filled in from reference TRBV5-4 and TRBJ1-2, reads ETGVTQSPTHLIKTRGQQVTLRCSSQSGHNTVSWYQQALGQGPQFIFQYYREEENGRGNFPPRFSGLQFPNYSSELNVNALELDDSALYLCASRPDRGNYGYTFGSGTRLTVV.

This chain uses TRBV25-1 with TRBJ2-7, with 9 bases aligning to TRBD1. Trimming cost V 10 bases and J 5 bases; bases outside gene matches: 9. This CDR3 is 13 amino acids long. Per germline, CDR1 MGHDK and CDR2 SYGVNS. This chain's CDR3 is CATNTGTGNEQYF. Here the CDR3 DNA reads TGTGCCACCAACACCGGGACAGGGAACGAGCAGTACTTC.

The chain employs TRBV10-3 and TRBJ2-5; tentatively, D is TRBD1 (6 bases). The V end was cut by 1 base, the J end by 3 bases, with 6 bases between. From germline, CDR1 is ENHRY and CDR2 SYGVKD. CDR3 size: 13 residues. In DNA form, the CDR3 reads TGTGCCATCAGTGAGTACAGGGAAGAGACCCAGTACTTC. Translated: CAISEYREETQYF.

V gene TRBV28 combines with J gene TRBJ2-2, with D unresolved. There are 14 residues in the CDR3. V was shortened by 5 bases and J by 5 bases, with 12 bases between the two germline ends. Germline V lookup: CDR1 MDHEN, CDR2 SYDVKM. The DNA for the CDR3 is TGTGCCAGCAGTAAACCGACAAGTACCGGGGAGCTGTTTTTT. Translating gives CASSKPTSTGELFF.

This clone was recorded once. This chain uses TRBV7-9 with TRBJ2-1; the match to TRBD2 covers 7 bases. Looked up from germline, CDR1 is SEHNR and CDR2 is FQNEAQ (reference sequence). V lost 5 bases to trimming and J lost 0 bases; unmatched junction nucleotides: 10. There are 17 residues in the CDR3. CDR3 in amino acids: CASSPDGLAASYNEQFF. The CDR3 DNA follows: TGTGCCAGCAGCCCCGATGGGCTAGCGGCCTCCTACAATGAGCAGTTCTTC.

The rearrangement links TRBV10-1 to TRBJ2-2; D unclear. Germline values: CDR1 WNHNN, CDR2 SYGVQD (reference sequence). This CDR3 spans 13 amino acids. The V gene lost 3 bases and the J gene lost 3 bases, with 5 bases spanning the gap. The CDR3 spells CASSDGYTGELFF. For the CDR3, the DNA is TGCGCCAGCAGTGACGGGTACACCGGGGAGCTGTTTTTT.

The chain has TRBV11-2 and TRBJ2-5, with D maybe TRBD1 (5 bases). The J call could be wrong; TRBJ2-7 is a better fit for the DNA end. CDR3 size: 15 residues. Germline CDR1 and CDR2: SGHAT and FQNNGV. The CDR3 reads CASSLVGQASYEQYF. The CDR3 DNA reads TGTGCCAGCAGCTTAGTGGGGCAGGCCTCCTACGAGCAGTACTTC.

The chain combines TRBV6-6 with TRBJ2-7, with D possibly being TRBD2 (6 bases). The germline V gene has CDR1 MNHNY and CDR2 SVGAGI (reference sequence). The CDR3 extends over 15 amino acids. V was trimmed by 5 bases and J by 3 bases, leaving 17 bases between them. The CDR3 DNA is TGTGCCAGCAGTACGAAGTTGGAGGGCGTCTACGAGCAGTACTTC. It yields the protein CASSTKLEGVYEQYF.

V is TRBV7-9 and J is TRBJ2-1; possibly TRBD2 for D (6 bases). The ends were cut back, 1 base at V and 11 bases at J, with 18 bases in the middle. CDR3 length: 15 residues. The germline gives CDR1 SEHNR, CDR2 FQNEAQ (reference sequence). DNA of the CDR3: TGTGCCAGCAGCTTAGTCGGGAGCCGGGAAAGTCAGCAGTTCTTC. Protein sequence: CASSLVGSRESQQFF.

The chain is built from TRBV27 and TRBJ2-7; 9 bases match TRBD1. V lost 4 bases to trimming and J lost 3 bases; unmatched junction nucleotides: 7. Germline assignment: CDR1 MNHEY and CDR2 SMNVEV (reference sequence). The CDR3 spans 15 residues. For the CDR3, the DNA is TGTGCCAGCAGTTCGGGACAGGGTATTTACTACGAGCAGTACTTC. Its translation is CASSSGQGIYYEQYF.

With regard to this clone: One junction end does not reproduce the germline sequence, and a read error may be involved. The CDR3 bases are TGTGCCAGCAGTGAAGACGGGACACGATCCTTC. This codes for CASSEDGTRSF. This chain links TRBV6-1 with TRBJ2-7, with a tentative D call TRBD1 (6 bases). The germline V gene encodes CDR1 MNHNS and CDR2 SASEGT. The CDR3 is 11 amino acids.

This clone appeared once. The chain carries TRBV9 and TRBJ1-1; weak D call: TRBD1 (6 bases). The CDR3 length is 14 residues. Trimming took off 0 bases at V and 4 bases at J, with 10 bases between the two ends. Germline CDR1 is SGDLS and CDR2 is YYNGEE. The CDR3 coding sequence is TGTGCCAGCAGCGTAGACAGGGTAGGCACTGAAGCTTTCTTT. Protein sequence: CASSVDRVGTEAFF.

This clone has only one observation. This rearrangement joins TRBV5-8 to TRBJ2-5, with 10 bases matching TRBD2. CDR3 size: 16 residues. The junction had 9 bases not matched to a gene; V was cut back by 4 bases and J by 3 bases. The germline V gene encodes CDR1 SGHTS and CDR2 YDEGEE. The CDR3 is CASSPLTGLAKETQYF. Written as DNA, the CDR3 is TGTGCCAGCAGCCCGCTTACGGGACTAGCGAAAGAGACCCAGTACTTC.

The CDR3 protein is CASSLERSFYEQYF. The CDR3 DNA reads TGTGCCAGCAGCTTAGAGCGGTCTTTCTACGAGCAGTACTTC. The chain recombines TRBV7-2 with TRBJ2-7; tentative D call: TRBD2 (5 bases). Germline CDR1 and CDR2: SGHTA and FQGNSA. This CDR3 has 14 residues. V was clipped by 1 base and J by 3 bases, with 10 bases between them.

The rearrangement uses TRBV6-5 and TRBJ1-5, with a weak D call TRBD1 (6 bases). The germline V and J ends were trimmed by 5 bases and 2 bases, with 13 bases remaining between them. Germline V gives CDR1 MNHEY, CDR2 SVGAGI. The CDR3 runs to 15 residues. CDR3 in amino acids: CASSHRVPRNQPQHF. Here the CDR3 DNA reads TGTGCCAGCAGTCACAGGGTTCCCCGCAATCAGCCCCAGCATTTT.

This clone was observed once. V and J are TRBV5-6 and TRBJ1-2, with TRBD1 matching over 7 bases. The V gene end was trimmed by 3 bases and the J gene end by 7 bases; junction bases not matched to a gene: 6. This CDR3 region has 13 residues. Germline assignment: CDR1 SGHDT and CDR2 YYEEEE. The CDR3 sequence: CASSYSGTAGYTF. The CDR3 nucleotides are TGTGCCAGCAGCTACTCCGGGACAGCTGGCTACACCTTC.

This chain uses TRBV5-1 with TRBJ2-5; possible D gene TRBD1, 5 bases. V was shortened by 0 bases and J by 4 bases, with 7 bases between the two germline ends. This CDR3 contains 13 residues. Germline CDR1 and CDR2: SGHRS and YFSETQ. The CDR3 nucleotides read TGCGCCAGCAGCTTGGGGACAAGAGAGACCCAGTACTTC. This translates into CASSLGTRETQYF. Drawing the rest from reference TRBV5-1 and TRBJ2-5, the complete variable domain is KAGVTQTPRYLIKTRGQQVTLSCSPISGHRSVSWYQQTPGQGLQFLFEYFSETQRNKGNFPGRFSGRQFSNSRSEMNVSTLELGDSALYLCASSLGTRETQYFGPGTRLLVL.

This chain joins TRBV20-1 and TRBJ2-7, with a possible D match to TRBD1 (6 bases). V was clipped by 6 bases and J by 6 bases, with 12 bases between them. The germline CDR1 and CDR2 sequences are DFQATT and SNEGSKA (reference sequence). This CDR3 is 11 amino acids long. CDR3 DNA: TGCAGTGCCCCGACAGGAGGCGAGCAGTACTTC. It translates to CSAPTGGEQYF.

In its sample, this clone was seen a few times. The chain is built from TRBV27 and TRBJ2-1; D unresolved. Germline CDR1 is MNHEY and CDR2 is SMNVEV (reference sequence). This CDR3 has 13 residues. V was pared by 3 bases and J by 6 bases, with 9 bases between. The CDR3 reads CASSLRLGNEQFF. Written as DNA, the CDR3 is TGTGCCAGCAGTTTGCGGCTAGGCAATGAGCAGTTCTTC.

V gene TRBV7-9 combines with J gene TRBJ1-4; D ambiguous. Germline-derived CDR1 and CDR2 are SEHNR and FQNEAQ (reference sequence). The V end lost 6 bases, the J end lost 8 bases, and 10 bases lay between the germline ends. This CDR3 contains 12 residues. The chain's CDR3 is CASSLSREKLFF. The CDR3 DNA follows: TGTGCCAGCAGTCTAAGTCGGGAAAAACTGTTTTTT.

The V and J genes are TRBV5-4 and TRBJ1-1; tentative D call: TRBD1 (5 bases). V dropped 3 bases and J dropped 3 bases, with 12 bases sitting between them. The CDR3 loop spans 14 amino acids. Germline CDR1 SGHNT, CDR2 YYREEE (reference sequence). The CDR3 sequence is CASSSRGRDTEAFF. For the CDR3, the DNA is TGTGCCAGCAGCTCGCGGGGCAGGGACACTGAAGCTTTCTTT.